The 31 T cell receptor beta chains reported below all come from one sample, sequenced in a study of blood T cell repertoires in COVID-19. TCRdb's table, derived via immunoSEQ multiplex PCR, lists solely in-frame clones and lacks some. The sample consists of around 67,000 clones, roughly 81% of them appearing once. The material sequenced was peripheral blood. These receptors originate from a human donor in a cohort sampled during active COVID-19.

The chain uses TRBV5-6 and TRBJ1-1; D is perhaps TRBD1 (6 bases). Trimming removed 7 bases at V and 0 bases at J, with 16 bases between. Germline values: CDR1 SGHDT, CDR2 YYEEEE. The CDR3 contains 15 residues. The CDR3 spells CASLATGRMNTEAFF. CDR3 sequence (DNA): TGTGCCAGCCTAGCTACAGGGCGGATGAACACTGAAGCTTTCTTT.

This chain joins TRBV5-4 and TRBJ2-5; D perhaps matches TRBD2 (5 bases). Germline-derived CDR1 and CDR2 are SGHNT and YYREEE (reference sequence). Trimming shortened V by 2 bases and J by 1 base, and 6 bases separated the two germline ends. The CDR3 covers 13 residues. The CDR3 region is CASSFRGQETQYF. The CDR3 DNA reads TGTGCCAGCAGCTTCCGGGGCCAAGAGACCCAGTACTTC.

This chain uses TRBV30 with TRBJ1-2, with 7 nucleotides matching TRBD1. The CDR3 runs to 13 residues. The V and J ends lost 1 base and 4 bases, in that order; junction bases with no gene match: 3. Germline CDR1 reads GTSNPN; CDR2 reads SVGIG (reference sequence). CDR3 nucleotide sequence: TGTGCCTGGAGTGCCGGGACAGCCTATGGCTACACCTTC. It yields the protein CAWSAGTAYGYTF.

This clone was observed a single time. The CDR3: CASSRSGLDNNEQFF. CDR3 in DNA: TGTGCCAGCAGTCGCTCGGGACTAGACAACAATGAGCAGTTCTTC. The rearrangement links TRBV6-2 or TRBV6-3 to TRBJ2-1; 8 bases align to TRBD2. The CDR3 contains 15 residues. V lost 5 bases, J lost 5 bases, and 8 bases stayed unmatched. Per the germline V gene, CDR1 is MNHEY and CDR2 is SVGEGT.

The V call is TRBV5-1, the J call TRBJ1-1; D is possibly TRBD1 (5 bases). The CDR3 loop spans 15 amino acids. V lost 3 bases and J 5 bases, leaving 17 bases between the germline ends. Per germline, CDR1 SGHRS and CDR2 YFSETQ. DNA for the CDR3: TGCGCCAGCAGCTCCGAGGCTTTCAGGGTTACTGAAGCTTTCTTT. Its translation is CASSSEAFRVTEAFF.

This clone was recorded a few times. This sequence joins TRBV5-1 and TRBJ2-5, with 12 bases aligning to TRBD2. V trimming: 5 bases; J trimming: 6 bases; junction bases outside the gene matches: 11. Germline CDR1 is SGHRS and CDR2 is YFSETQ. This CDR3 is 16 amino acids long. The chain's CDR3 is CASSLLAGGGLQTQYF. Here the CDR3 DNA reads TGCGCCAGCAGTCTACTAGCGGGAGGAGGTCTGCAGACCCAGTACTTC. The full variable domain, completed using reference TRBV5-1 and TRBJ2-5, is KAGVTQTPRYLIKTRGQQVTLSCSPISGHRSVSWYQQTPGQGLQFLFEYFSETQRNKGNFPGRFSGRQFSNSRSEMNVSTLELGDSALYLCASSLLAGGGLQTQYFGPGTRLLVL.

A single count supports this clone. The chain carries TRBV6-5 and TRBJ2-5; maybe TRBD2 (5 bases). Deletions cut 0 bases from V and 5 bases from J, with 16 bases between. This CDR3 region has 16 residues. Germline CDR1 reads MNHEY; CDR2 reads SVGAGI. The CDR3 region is CASSYSVAGDHETQYF. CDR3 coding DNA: TGTGCCAGCAGTTACTCGGTAGCCGGGGATCACGAGACCCAGTACTTC.

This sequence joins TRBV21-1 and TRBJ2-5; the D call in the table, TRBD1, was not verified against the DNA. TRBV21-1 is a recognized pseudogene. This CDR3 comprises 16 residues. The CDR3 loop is CASSTRGQGASETQYF. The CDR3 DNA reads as TGTGCCAGCAGCACTAGAGGACAGGGGGCTAGCGAGACCCAGTACTTC.

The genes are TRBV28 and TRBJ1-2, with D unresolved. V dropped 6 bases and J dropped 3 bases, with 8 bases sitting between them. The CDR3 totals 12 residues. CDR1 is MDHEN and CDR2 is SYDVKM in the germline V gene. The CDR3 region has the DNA TGTGCCAGCAGCCTCACTTACTATGGCTACACCTTC. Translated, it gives CASSLTYYGYTF.

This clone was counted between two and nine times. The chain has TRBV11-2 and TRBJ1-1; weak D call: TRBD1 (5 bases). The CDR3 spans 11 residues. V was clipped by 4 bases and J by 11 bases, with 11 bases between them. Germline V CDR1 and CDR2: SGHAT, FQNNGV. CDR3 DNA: TGTGCCAGCAGCTCTCCCGGGGGGGCTTTCTTT. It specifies CASSSPGGAFF.

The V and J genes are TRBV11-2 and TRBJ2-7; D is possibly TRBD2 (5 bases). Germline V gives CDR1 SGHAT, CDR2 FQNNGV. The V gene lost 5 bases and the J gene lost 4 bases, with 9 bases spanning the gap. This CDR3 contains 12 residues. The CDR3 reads CASSEGGYEQYF. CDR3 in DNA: TGTGCCAGCAGCGAGGGCGGATACGAGCAGTACTTC.

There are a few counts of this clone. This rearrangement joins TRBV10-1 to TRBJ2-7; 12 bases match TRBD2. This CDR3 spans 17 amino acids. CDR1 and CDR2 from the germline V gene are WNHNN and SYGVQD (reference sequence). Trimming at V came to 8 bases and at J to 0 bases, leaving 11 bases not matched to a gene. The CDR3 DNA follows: TGCGCCAGCCCAGTCGGGGTGACTAGCGGGAGCTCCTACGAGCAGTACTTC. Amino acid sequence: CASPVGVTSGSSYEQYF.

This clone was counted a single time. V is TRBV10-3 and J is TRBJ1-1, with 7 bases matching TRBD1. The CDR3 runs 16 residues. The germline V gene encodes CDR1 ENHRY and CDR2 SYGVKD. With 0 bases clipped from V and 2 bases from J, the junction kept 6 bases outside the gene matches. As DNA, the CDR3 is TGTGCCATCAGTGAGTCGAGACTAGGGGGCAACACTGAAGCTTTCTTT. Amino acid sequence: CAISESRLGGNTEAFF.

The CDR3 spells CASSPHGTEAFF. The CDR3 region has the DNA TGTGCCAGCAGTCCACATGGCACTGAAGCTTTCTTT. The chain combines TRBV28 with TRBJ1-1; D not resolved. This CDR3 is 12 amino acids long. V lost 5 bases and J 4 bases, leaving 8 bases between the germline ends. Germline CDR1 reads MDHEN; CDR2 reads SYDVKM. The complete variable domain, with remaining parts taken from reference TRBV28 and TRBJ1-1, reads DVKVTQSSRYLVKRTGEKVFLECVQDMDHENMFWYRQDPGLGLRLIYFSYDVKMKEKGDIPEGYSVSREKKERFSLILESASTNQTSMYLCASSPHGTEAFFGQGTRLTVV.

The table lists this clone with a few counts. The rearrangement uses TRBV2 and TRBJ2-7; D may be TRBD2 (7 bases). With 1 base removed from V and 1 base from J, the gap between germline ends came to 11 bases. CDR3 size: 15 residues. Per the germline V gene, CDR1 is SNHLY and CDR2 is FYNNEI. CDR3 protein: CASSEEGGGSYEQYF. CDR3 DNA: TGTGCCAGCAGTGAAGAGGGGGGAGGGTCCTACGAGCAGTACTTC.

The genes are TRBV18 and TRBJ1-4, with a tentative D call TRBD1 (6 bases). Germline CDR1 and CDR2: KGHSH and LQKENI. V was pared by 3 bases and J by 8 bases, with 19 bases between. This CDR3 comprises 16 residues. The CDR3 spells CASSPPPQGAKEKLFF. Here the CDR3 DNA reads TGTGCCAGCTCACCGCCTCCACAGGGTGCAAAGGAAAAACTGTTTTTT.

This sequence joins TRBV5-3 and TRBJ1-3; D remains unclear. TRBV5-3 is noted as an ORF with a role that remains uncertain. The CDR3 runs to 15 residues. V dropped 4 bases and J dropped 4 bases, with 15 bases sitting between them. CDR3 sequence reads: CARSPGRIPGNTIYF. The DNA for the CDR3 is TGTGCCAGAAGCCCGGGAAGGATTCCAGGAAACACCATATATTTT.

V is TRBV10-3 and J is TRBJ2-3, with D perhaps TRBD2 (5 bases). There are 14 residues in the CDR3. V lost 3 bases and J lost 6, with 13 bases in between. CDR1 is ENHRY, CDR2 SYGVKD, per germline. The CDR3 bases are TGTGCCATCAGTGACTCGGGGATAAGCGATACGCAGTATTTT. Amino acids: CAISDSGISDTQYF.

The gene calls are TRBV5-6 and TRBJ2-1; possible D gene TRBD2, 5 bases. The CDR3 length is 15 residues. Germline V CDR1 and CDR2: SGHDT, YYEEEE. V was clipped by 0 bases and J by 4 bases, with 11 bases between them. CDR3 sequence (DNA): TGTGCCAGCAGCTTGGCCGGACTCTCTTACAATGAGCAGTTCTTC. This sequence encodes CASSLAGLSYNEQFF. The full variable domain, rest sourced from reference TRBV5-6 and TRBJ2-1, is DAGVTQSPTHLIKTRGQQVTLRCSPKSGHDTVSWYQQALGQGPQFIFQYYEEEERQRGNFPDRFSGHQFPNYSSELNVNALLLGDSALYLCASSLAGLSYNEQFFGPGTRLTVL.

CDR3 sequence (DNA): TGTGCCACCAGTCCGACAGGGGACGAGACCCAGTACTTC. Residues: CATSPTGDETQYF. The rearrangement uses TRBV24-1 and TRBJ2-5; TRBD1 aligns across 8 bases. V trimming: 6 bases; J trimming: 5 bases; junction bases outside the gene matches: 4. Germline V lookup: CDR1 KGHDR, CDR2 SFDVKD. The CDR3 extends over 13 amino acids.

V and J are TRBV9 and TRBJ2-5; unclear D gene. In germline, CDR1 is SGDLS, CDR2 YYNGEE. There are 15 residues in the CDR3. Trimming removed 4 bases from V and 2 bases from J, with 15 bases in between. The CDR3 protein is CASSPGGGIQETQYF. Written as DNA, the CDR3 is TGTGCCAGCAGCCCTGGCGGCGGAATACAAGAGACCCAGTACTTC. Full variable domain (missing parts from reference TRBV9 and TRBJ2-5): DSGVTQTPKHLITATGQRVTLRCSPRSGDLSVYWYQQSLDQGLQFLIQYYNGEERAKGNILERFSAQQFPDLHSELNLSSLELGDSALYFCASSPGGGIQETQYFGPGTRLLVL.

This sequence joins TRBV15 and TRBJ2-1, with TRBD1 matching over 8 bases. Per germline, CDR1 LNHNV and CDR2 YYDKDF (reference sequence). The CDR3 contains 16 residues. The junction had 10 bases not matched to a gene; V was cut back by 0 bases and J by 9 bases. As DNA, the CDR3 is TGTGCCACCAGCAGAGATGGCGGGACAGGATCGATTGAGCAGTTCTTC. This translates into CATSRDGGTGSIEQFF.

CDR3 protein: CASRATGGTEAFF. CDR3 bases: TGTGCCAGTAGAGCTACAGGGGGTACTGAAGCTTTCTTT. J is TRBJ1-1 and V is TRBV19, with 8 bases identical to TRBD1. CDR1 is LNHDA and CDR2 is SQIVND in the germline V gene (reference sequence). The CDR3 has 13 amino acids. Trimming at V came to 6 bases and at J to 5 bases, leaving 5 bases not matched to a gene.

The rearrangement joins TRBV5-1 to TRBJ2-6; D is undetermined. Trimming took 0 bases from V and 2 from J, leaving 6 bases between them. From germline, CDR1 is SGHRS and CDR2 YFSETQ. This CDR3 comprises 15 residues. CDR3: CASSLVPTGANVLTF. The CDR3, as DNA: TGCGCCAGCAGCTTGGTTCCTACTGGGGCCAACGTCCTGACTTTC.

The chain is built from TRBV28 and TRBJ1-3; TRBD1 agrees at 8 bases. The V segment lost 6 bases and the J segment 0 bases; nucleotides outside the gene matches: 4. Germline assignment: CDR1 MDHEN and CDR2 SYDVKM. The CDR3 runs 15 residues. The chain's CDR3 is CASSSGQDSGNTIYF. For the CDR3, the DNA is TGTGCCAGCAGCTCGGGACAGGACTCTGGAAACACCATATATTTT.

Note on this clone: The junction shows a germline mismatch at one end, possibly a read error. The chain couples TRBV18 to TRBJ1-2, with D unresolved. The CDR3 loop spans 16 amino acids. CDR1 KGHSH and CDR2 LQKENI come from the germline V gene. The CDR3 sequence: CASSPSGPTGGYGHTF. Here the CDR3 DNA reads TGTGCCAGCTCACCAAGTGGACCGACGGGAGGCTATGGCCACACCTTC.

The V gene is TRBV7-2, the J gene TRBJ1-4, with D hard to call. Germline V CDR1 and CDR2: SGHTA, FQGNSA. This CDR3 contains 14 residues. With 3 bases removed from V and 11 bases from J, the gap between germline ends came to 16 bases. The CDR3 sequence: CASSFLTGERKLFF. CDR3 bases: TGTGCCAGCAGCTTTCTTACTGGGGAGCGGAAACTGTTTTTT. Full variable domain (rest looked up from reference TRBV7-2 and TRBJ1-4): GAGVSQSPSNKVTEKGKDVELRCDPISGHTALYWYRQSLGQGLEFLIYFQGNSAPDKSGLPSDRFSAERTGGSVSTLTIQRTQQEDSAVYLCASSFLTGERKLFFGSGTQLSVL.

CDR3 nucleotide sequence: TGTGCCAGCAGTCGGGTCCAAAACACCGGGGAGCTGTTTTTT. Translated, it gives CASSRVQNTGELFF. This sequence joins TRBV6-5 and TRBJ2-2; D gene uncertain. Germline V CDR1 and CDR2: MNHEY, SVGAGI. Trimming took 5 bases from V and 2 from J, leaving 9 bases between them. CDR3 length equals 14 residues.

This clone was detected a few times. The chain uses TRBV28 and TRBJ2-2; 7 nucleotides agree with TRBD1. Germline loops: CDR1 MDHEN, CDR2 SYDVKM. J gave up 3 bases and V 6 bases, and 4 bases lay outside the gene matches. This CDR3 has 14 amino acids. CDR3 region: CASRGDRDTGELFF. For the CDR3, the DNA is TGTGCCAGCAGAGGGGACAGAGACACCGGGGAGCTGTTTTTT.

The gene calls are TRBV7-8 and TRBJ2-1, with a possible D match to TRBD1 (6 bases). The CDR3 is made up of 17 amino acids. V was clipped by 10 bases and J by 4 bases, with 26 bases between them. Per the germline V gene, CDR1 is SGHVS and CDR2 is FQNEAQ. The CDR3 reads CATQLPPRGHPYNEQFF. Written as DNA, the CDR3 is TGTGCCACCCAGCTCCCTCCTAGGGGACATCCTTACAATGAGCAGTTCTTC.

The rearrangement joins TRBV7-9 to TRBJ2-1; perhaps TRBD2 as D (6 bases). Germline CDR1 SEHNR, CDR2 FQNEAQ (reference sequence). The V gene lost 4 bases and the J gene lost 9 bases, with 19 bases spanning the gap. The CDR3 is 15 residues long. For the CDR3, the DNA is TGTGCCAGCAGCTCCGAAGGTGCGGGGAATCTTGAGCAGTTCTTC. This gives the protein CASSSEGAGNLEQFF.